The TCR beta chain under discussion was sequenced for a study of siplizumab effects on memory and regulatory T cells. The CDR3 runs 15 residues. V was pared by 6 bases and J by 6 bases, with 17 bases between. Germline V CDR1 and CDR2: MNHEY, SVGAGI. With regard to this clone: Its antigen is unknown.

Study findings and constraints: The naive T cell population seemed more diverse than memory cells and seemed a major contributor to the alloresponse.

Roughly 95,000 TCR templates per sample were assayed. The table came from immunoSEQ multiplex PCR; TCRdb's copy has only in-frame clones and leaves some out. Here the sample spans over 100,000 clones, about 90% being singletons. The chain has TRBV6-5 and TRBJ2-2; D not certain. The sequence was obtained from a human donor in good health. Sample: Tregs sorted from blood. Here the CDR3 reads CASRRKVENAGELFF. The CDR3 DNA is TGTGCCAGCAGAAGAAAGGTCGAAAACGCCGGGGAGCTGTTTTTT.